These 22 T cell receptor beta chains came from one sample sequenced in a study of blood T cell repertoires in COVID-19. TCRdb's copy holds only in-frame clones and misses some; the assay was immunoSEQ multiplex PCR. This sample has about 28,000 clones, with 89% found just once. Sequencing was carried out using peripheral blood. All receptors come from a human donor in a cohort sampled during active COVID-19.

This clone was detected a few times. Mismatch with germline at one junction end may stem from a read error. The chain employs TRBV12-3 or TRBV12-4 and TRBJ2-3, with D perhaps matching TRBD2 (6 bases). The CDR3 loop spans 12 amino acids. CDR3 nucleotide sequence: TGTGCCAGCGGGGGAACCGGGACTCGGAGGGATTTT. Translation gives CASGGTGTRRDF.

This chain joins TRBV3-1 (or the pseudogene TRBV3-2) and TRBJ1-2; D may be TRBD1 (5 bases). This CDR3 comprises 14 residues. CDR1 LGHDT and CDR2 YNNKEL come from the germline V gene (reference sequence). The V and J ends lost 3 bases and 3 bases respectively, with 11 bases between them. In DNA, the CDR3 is TGTGCCAGCAGCCACAGGGAGGGTGACTATGGCTACACCTTC. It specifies CASSHREGDYGYTF.

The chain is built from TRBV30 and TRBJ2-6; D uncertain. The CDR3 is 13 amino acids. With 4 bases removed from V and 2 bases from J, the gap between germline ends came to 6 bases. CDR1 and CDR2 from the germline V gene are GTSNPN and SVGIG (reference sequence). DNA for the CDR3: TGTGCCTGGACCATCACTGGGGCCAACGTCCTGACTTTC. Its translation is CAWTITGANVLTF.

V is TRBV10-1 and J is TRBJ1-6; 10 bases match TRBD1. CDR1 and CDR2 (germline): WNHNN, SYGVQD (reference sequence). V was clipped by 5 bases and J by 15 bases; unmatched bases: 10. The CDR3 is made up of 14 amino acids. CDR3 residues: CASSPGTGVGRLHF. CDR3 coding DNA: TGCGCCAGCAGTCCCGGGACAGGGGTAGGTCGCCTCCACTTT.

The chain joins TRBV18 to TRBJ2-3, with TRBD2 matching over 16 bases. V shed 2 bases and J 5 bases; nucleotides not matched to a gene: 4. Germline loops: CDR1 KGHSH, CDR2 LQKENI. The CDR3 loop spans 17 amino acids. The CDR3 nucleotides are TGTGCCAGCTCACCAGGGACTAGCGGGGGGGCCAAAGATACGCAGTATTTT. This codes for CASSPGTSGGAKDTQYF. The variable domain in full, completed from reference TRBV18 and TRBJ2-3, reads NAGVMQNPRHLVRRRGQEARLRCSPMKGHSHVYWYRQLPEEGLKFMVYLQKENIIDESGMPKERFSAEFPKEGPSILRIQQVVRGDSAAYFCASSPGTSGGAKDTQYFGPGTRLTVL.

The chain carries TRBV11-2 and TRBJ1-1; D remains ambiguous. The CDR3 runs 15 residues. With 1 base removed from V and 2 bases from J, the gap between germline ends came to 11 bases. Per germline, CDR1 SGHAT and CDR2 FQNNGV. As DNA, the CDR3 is TGTGCCAGCAGCTTAGGCCCTAGGATTAACACTGAAGCTTTCTTT. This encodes CASSLGPRINTEAFF.

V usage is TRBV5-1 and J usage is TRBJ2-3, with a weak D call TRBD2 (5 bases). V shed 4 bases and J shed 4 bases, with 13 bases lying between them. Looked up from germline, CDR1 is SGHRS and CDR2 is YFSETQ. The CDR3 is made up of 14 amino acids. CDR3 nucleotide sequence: TGCGCCAGCAGCACAGAAGCGGCGGCAGATACGCAGTATTTT. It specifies CASSTEAAADTQYF.

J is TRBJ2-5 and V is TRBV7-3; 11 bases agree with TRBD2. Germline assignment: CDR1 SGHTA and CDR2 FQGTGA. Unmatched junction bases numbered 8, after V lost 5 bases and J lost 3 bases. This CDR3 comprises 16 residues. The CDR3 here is CASSETGLAEKETQYF. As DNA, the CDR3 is TGTGCCAGCAGCGAGACGGGACTAGCGGAGAAAGAGACCCAGTACTTC.

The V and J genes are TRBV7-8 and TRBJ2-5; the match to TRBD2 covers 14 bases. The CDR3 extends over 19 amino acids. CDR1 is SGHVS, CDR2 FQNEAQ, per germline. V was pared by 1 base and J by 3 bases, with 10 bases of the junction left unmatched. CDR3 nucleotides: TGTGCCAGCAGCTTAGAATTCCTCGGACTAGCGGGGGGCAAAGAGACCCAGTACTTC. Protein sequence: CASSLEFLGLAGGKETQYF.

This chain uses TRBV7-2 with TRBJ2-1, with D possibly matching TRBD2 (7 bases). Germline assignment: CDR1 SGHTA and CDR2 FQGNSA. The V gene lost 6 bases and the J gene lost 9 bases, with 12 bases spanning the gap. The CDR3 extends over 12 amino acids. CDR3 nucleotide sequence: TGTGCCAGCAGTAGGGGGGGCGTTGAGCAGTTCTTC. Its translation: CASSRGGVEQFF.

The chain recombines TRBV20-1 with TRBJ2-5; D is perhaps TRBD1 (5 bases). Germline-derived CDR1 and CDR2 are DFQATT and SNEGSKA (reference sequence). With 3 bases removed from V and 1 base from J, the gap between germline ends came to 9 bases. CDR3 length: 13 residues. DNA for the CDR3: TGCAGTGCTAGTGGGGCTCCCCAAGAGACCCAGTACTTC. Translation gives CSASGAPQETQYF.

CDR3 nucleotides: TGTGCCAGCAGCTATACCCTCGACAGGGGTAGGGAGCAGTACTTC. Protein product: CASSYTLDRGREQYF. The V call is TRBV7-2, the J call TRBJ2-7; 8 bases are shared with TRBD1. Germline trimming cut 4 bases from V and 7 bases from J; bases unmatched to any gene: 12. The CDR3 contains 15 residues. The germline CDR1 and CDR2 sequences are SGHTA and FQGNSA. Based on the CDR3 plus reference TRBV7-2 and TRBJ2-7, the full variable domain is GAGVSQSPSNKVTEKGKDVELRCDPISGHTALYWYRQSLGQGLEFLIYFQGNSAPDKSGLPSDRFSAERTGGSVSTLTIQRTQQEDSAVYLCASSYTLDRGREQYFGPGTRLTVT.

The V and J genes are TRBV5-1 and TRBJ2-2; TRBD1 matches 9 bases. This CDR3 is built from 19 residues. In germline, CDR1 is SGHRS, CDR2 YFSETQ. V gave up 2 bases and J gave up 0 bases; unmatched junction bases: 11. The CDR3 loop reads CASSFPGQGLHANTGELFF. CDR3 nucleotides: TGCGCCAGCAGCTTCCCGGGACAGGGATTACACGCGAACACCGGGGAGCTGTTTTTT.

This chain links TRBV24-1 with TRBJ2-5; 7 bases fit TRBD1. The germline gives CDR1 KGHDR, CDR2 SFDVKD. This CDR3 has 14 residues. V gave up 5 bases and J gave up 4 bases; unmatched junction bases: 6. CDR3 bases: TGTGCCACCAGTGCTGGCCAGGGGGTAGAGACCCAGTACTTC. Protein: CATSAGQGVETQYF.

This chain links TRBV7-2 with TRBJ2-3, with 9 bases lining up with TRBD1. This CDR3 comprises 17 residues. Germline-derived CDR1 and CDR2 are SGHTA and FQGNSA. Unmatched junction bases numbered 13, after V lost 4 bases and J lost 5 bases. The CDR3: CASSYIPGQGIGDTQYF. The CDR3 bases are TGTGCCAGCAGCTACATTCCTGGACAGGGGATCGGAGATACGCAGTATTTT. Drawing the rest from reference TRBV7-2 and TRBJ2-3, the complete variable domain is GAGVSQSPSNKVTEKGKDVELRCDPISGHTALYWYRQSLGQGLEFLIYFQGNSAPDKSGLPSDRFSAERTGGSVSTLTIQRTQQEDSAVYLCASSYIPGQGIGDTQYFGPGTRLTVL.

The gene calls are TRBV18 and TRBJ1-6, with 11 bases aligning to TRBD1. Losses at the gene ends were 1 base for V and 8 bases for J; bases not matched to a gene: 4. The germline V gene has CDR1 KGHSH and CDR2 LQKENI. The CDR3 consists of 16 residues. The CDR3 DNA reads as TGTGCCAGCTCACCACGGGACAGGGGGGTTGATTCACCCCTCCACTTT. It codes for CASSPRDRGVDSPLHF.

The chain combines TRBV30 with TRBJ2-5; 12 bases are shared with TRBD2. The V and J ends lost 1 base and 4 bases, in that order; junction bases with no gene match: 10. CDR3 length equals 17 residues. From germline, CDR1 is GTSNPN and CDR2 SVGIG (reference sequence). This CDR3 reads CAWSAHVLAGGRETQYF. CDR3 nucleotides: TGTGCCTGGAGTGCCCACGTACTAGCGGGGGGCAGAGAGACCCAGTACTTC.

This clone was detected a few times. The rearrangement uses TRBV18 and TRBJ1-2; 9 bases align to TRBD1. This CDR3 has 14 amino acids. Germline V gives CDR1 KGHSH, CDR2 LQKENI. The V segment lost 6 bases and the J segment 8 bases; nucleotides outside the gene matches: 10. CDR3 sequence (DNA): TGTGCCAGCTCCCCAGAGGGACAGGGTTCGGGCTACACCTTC. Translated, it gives CASSPEGQGSGYTF.

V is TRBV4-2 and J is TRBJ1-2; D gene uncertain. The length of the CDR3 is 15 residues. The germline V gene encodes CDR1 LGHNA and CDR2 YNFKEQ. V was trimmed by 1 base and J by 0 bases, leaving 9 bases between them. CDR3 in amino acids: CASSQAEAANYGYTF. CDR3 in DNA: TGTGCCAGCAGCCAAGCGGAGGCAGCTAACTATGGCTACACCTTC.

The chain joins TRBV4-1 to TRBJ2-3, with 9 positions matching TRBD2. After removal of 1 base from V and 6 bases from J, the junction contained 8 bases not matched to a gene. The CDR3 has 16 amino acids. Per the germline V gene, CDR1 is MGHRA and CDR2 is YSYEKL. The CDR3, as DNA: TGCGCCAGCAGCCAAGGGGAAAGCGGGGGGCCTGATACGCAGTATTTT. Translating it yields CASSQGESGGPDTQYF.

The CDR3 nucleotides are TGTGCCAGCAGCGACCAGGGCAACTCCTACAATGAGCAGTTCTTC. Encoded protein: CASSDQGNSYNEQFF. The rearrangement uses TRBV9 and TRBJ2-1; perhaps TRBD1 as D (5 bases). CDR1 and CDR2 (germline): SGDLS, YYNGEE. The germline V and J ends were trimmed by 3 bases and 0 bases, with 10 bases remaining between them. This CDR3 has 15 amino acids.

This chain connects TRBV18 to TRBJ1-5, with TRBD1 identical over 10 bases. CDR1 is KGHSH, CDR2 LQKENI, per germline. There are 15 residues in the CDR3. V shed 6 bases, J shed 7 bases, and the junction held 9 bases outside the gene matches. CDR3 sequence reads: CASSPDRGQGQPQHF. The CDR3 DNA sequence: TGTGCCAGCTCGCCCGACAGGGGGCAAGGGCAGCCCCAGCATTTT.